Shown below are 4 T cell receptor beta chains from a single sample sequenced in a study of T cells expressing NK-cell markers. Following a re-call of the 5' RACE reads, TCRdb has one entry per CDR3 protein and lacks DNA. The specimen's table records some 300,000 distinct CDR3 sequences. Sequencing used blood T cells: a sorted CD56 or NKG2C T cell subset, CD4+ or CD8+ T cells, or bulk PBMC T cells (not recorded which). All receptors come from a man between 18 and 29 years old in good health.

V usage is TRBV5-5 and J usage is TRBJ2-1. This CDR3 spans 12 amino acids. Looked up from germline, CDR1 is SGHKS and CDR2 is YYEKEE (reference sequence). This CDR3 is CASSSSVNEQFF.

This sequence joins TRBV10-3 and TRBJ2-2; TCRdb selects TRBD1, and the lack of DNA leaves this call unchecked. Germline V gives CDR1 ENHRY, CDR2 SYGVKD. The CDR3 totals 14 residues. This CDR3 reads CAITRDVNTGELFF.

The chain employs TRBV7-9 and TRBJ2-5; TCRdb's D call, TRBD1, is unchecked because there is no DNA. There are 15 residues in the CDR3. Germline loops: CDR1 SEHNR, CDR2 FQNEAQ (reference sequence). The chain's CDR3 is CASSFWTGGEETQYF.

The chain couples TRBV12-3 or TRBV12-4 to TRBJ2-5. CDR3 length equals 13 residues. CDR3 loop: CASSSPGNRTQYF.